The next 26 T cell receptor beta chains were all read from a single sample in a study of beta chain features in type 1 diabetes. Since all of the isolated RNA was reverse transcribed, expressed TCRB transcripts were what got sequenced. The protocol was immunoSEQ multiplex PCR, while the TCRdb copy is restricted to in-frame clones and leaves out a portion. The table has 250,000 to 300,000 clones, 24% seen once. For these receptors, no antigen is known. The study, taken as a whole, reports: Moderately but significantly shorter TCRB CDR3s were found in Type 1 diabetes patients in all four CD4+ subsets.

The specimen sequenced was naive CD4+ T cells from blood. The receptors were gathered from a young woman with type 1 diabetes.

This clone was counted a few times. The chain couples TRBV21-1 to TRBJ2-3; TRBD2, the table's D call, lacks a check against the DNA. TRBV21-1 is a known pseudogene. CDR3 length: 11 residues. The CDR3 loop reads CASSRGHTQYF. The CDR3 DNA follows: TGTGCCAGCAGCCGAGGTCATACGCAGTATTTT.

J is TRBJ2-3 and V is TRBV7-2, with D possibly TRBD2 on 5 matching bases. The CDR3 extends over 14 amino acids. Trimming cost V 7 bases and J 9 bases, with 20 bases left between them. Per germline, CDR1 SGHTA and CDR2 FQGNSA. The CDR3 spells CASILAIHGSTQYF. The CDR3 coding sequence is TGTGCCAGCATTCTAGCTATTCATGGGTCGACGCAGTATTTT.

Only a few counts were recorded for this clone. This chain uses TRBV28 with TRBJ1-1, with 8 bases that match TRBD1. The CDR3 is 13 amino acids. Per the germline V gene, CDR1 is MDHEN and CDR2 is SYDVKM. Trimming removed 6 bases from V and 7 bases from J; junction bases left unmatched: 7. CDR3 sequence: CASSPIDRGEAFF. CDR3 nucleotide sequence: TGTGCCAGCAGCCCCATTGACAGGGGTGAAGCTTTCTTT.

The table lists this clone with a few counts. The genes are TRBV11-1 and TRBJ1-2; a weak D match, TRBD1 (5 bases). CDR1 and CDR2 (germline): SGHAT, FQDESV (reference sequence). Trimming removed 5 bases from V and 0 bases from J, with 19 bases in between. This CDR3 region has 17 residues. CDR3 bases: TGTGCCAGCAGCCAATTTGTCGGAGCAGGGCCTAACTATGGCTACACCTTC. Residues: CASSQFVGAGPNYGYTF.

This clone was picked up a small number of times. The rearrangement joins TRBV29-1 to TRBJ2-7; 10 positions agree with TRBD1. Germline CDR1 and CDR2: SQVTM and ANQGSEA. The CDR3 consists of 15 residues. J lost 2 bases, V lost 0 bases, and 4 bases had no gene match. Written as DNA, the CDR3 is TGCAGCGTTGAAGATCAGGGGACAGGGGCCTACGAGCAGTACTTC. Protein: CSVEDQGTGAYEQYF.

J is TRBJ2-1 and V is TRBV28; 15 nucleotides align to TRBD2. V gave up 5 bases and J gave up 9 bases; unmatched junction bases: 11. Germline CDR1 reads MDHEN; CDR2 reads SYDVKM. CDR3 length: 17 amino acids. Here the CDR3 reads CASSIGLAGGPRVEQFF. For the CDR3, the DNA is TGTGCCAGCAGTATTGGACTAGCGGGAGGGCCGAGGGTTGAGCAGTTCTTC.

This chain joins TRBV29-1 and TRBJ1-1, with D unclear. The CDR3 has 12 amino acids. V was shortened by 7 bases and J by 1 base, with 10 bases between the two germline ends. From germline, CDR1 is SQVTM and CDR2 ANQGSEA. This CDR3 is CSASSGNTEAFF. The CDR3 nucleotides are TGCAGCGCCTCCAGCGGGAACACTGAAGCTTTCTTT.

This clone occurred a few times. The rearrangement uses TRBV7-9 and TRBJ1-2, with 10 bases aligning to TRBD1. Unmatched junction bases numbered 2, after V lost 4 bases and J lost 3 bases. This CDR3 comprises 14 residues. CDR1 and CDR2 (germline): SEHNR, FQNEAQ (reference sequence). CDR3: CASSSDRGDYGYTF. The DNA for the CDR3 is TGTGCCAGCAGCTCGGACAGGGGGGACTATGGCTACACCTTC.

This clone was observed a handful of times. The chain joins TRBV30 to TRBJ1-3; D unclear. Germline values: CDR1 GTSNPN, CDR2 SVGIG (reference sequence). CDR3 length: 13 amino acids. Trimming took 4 bases from V and 4 from J, leaving 11 bases between them. CDR3 sequence reads: CAWTEAVGNTIYF. DNA of the CDR3: TGTGCCTGGACTGAGGCAGTCGGAAACACCATATATTTT. Full variable domain (rest looked up from reference TRBV30 and TRBJ1-3): SQTIHQWPATLVQPVGSPLSLECTVEGTSNPNLYWYRQAAGRGLQLLFYSVGIGQISSEVPQNLSASRPQDRQFILSSKKLLLSDSGFYLCAWTEAVGNTIYFGEGSWLTVV.

For the CDR3, the DNA is TGTGCCAGCATACGACAGGCCGGTACGAACACTGAAGCTTTCTTT. It encodes CASIRQAGTNTEAFF. This rearrangement joins TRBV2 to TRBJ1-1; tentative D call: TRBD1 (6 bases). CDR1 is SNHLY and CDR2 is FYNNEI in the germline V gene. The V end lost 7 bases, the J end lost 1 base, and 16 bases lay between the germline ends. CDR3 length: 15 residues.

The chain has TRBV7-9 and TRBJ1-1; D is unclear. V was shortened by 3 bases and J by 5 bases, with 13 bases between the two germline ends. CDR1 SEHNR and CDR2 FQNEAQ come from the germline V gene (reference sequence). This CDR3 has 14 residues. CDR3 nucleotide sequence: TGTGCCAGCAGCTTGCAGGCTACGGGGACTGAAGCTTTCTTT. Protein sequence: CASSLQATGTEAFF.

The rearrangement links TRBV7-9 to TRBJ1-5; TRBD1 might be the D (6 bases). Germline CDR1 is SEHNR and CDR2 is FQNEAQ (reference sequence). V lost 5 bases and J lost 2, with 7 bases in between. This CDR3 has 13 amino acids. The CDR3 reads CASSRQGNQPQHF. Written as DNA, the CDR3 is TGTGCCAGCAGCCGACAGGGCAATCAGCCCCAGCATTTT.

The gene calls are TRBV29-1 and TRBJ2-1; D perhaps matches TRBD2 (5 bases). This CDR3 comprises 16 residues. Between the trimmed V and J ends, which lost 5 bases and 3 bases, there was a span of 20 bases. Germline CDR1 SQVTM, CDR2 ANQGSEA. CDR3 sequence: CSVSRAGQVIYNEQFF. The CDR3 DNA reads TGCAGCGTTTCCCGGGCGGGTCAGGTCATCTACAATGAGCAGTTCTTC.

There are a few counts of this clone. The V gene is TRBV4-2, the J gene TRBJ2-1; 7 bases agree with TRBD2. The CDR3 loop spans 12 amino acids. Germline assignment: CDR1 LGHNA and CDR2 YNFKEQ. V shed 8 bases, J shed 10 bases, and the junction held 8 bases outside the gene matches. CDR3 amino acids: CASGGGRNEQFF. The CDR3 DNA is TGTGCCAGCGGTGGCGGGAGAAACGAGCAGTTCTTC.

The gene calls are TRBV19 and TRBJ2-1; TRBD2 is a possible D gene (6 bases). Trimming left V 2 bases short and J 0 bases short, with 8 bases between. Germline CDR1 is LNHDA and CDR2 is SQIVND (reference sequence). There are 15 residues in the CDR3. The CDR3 sequence is CASSITGSSYNEQFF. In DNA, the CDR3 is TGTGCCAGTAGTATAACCGGGAGCTCCTACAATGAGCAGTTCTTC.

This chain connects TRBV5-1 to TRBJ2-5, with 10 positions matching TRBD2. This CDR3 comprises 18 residues. With 2 bases clipped from V and 5 bases from J, the junction kept 15 bases outside the gene matches. Per the germline V gene, CDR1 is SGHRS and CDR2 is YFSETQ. DNA of the CDR3: TGCGCCAGCAGCTTCCGGCCTAGCGGGGGATTCCGAGAGGAGACCCAGTACTTC. Translation gives CASSFRPSGGFREETQYF.

The V gene is TRBV5-4, the J gene TRBJ1-5; D is perhaps TRBD1 (5 bases). V was shortened by 4 bases and J by 6 bases, with 14 bases between the two germline ends. This CDR3 comprises 14 residues. Germline CDR1 and CDR2: SGHNT and YYREEE (reference sequence). The CDR3 DNA reads TGTGCCAGCAGCGCCGACAGTGCAGGTCAGCCCCAGCATTTT. It encodes CASSADSAGQPQHF. Complete variable domain (other parts from reference TRBV5-4 and TRBJ1-5): ETGVTQSPTHLIKTRGQQVTLRCSSQSGHNTVSWYQQALGQGPQFIFQYYREEENGRGNFPPRFSGLQFPNYSSELNVNALELDDSALYLCASSADSAGQPQHFGDGTRLSIL.

This clone has just a few counts. The chain couples TRBV4-1 to TRBJ2-5; 8 bases line up with TRBD2. Trimming took 3 bases from V and 3 from J; bases not matched to a gene: 3. The CDR3 sequence is 14 residues long. CDR1 and CDR2 (germline): MGHRA, YSYEKL. The CDR3 DNA follows: TGCGCCAGCAGCCAGGGGACTAGTAAAGAGACCCAGTACTTC. This codes for CASSQGTSKETQYF.

The V call is TRBV20-1, the J call TRBJ2-5; 7 bases are shared with TRBD2. The CDR3 runs 11 residues. Germline V gene lookup returns CDR1 DFQATT and CDR2 SNEGSKA (reference sequence). V dropped 7 bases and J dropped 2; count of bases not matched to a gene: 1. The CDR3 sequence is CSGAGQETQYF. The DNA for the CDR3 is TGCAGTGGAGCGGGGCAAGAGACCCAGTACTTC.

This clone showed up just a few times. The sample contains more than one DNA sequence encoding this CDR3. The gene calls are TRBV30 and TRBJ2-5; 8 bases match TRBD1. Per germline, CDR1 GTSNPN and CDR2 SVGIG (reference sequence). The trim removed 4 bases at V and 4 bases at J, leaving 2 bases unmatched. The CDR3 length is 12 residues. The DNA for the CDR3 is TGTGCCTGGACACAGGGGGGAGAGACCCAGTACTTC. This sequence encodes CAWTQGGETQYF.

The chain uses TRBV29-1 and TRBJ1-1; D remains unclear. CDR3 length equals 13 residues. Trimming left V 0 bases short and J 6 bases short, with 11 bases between. The V gene's germline CDR1 is SQVTM and CDR2 ANQGSEA. The CDR3: CSVEERWSAEAFF. CDR3 coding DNA: TGCAGCGTTGAAGAGAGATGGAGCGCTGAAGCTTTCTTT.

The V and J genes are TRBV21-1 and TRBJ2-6; the table's D gene call, TRBD2, was not cross checked with the DNA. TRBV21-1 is a known pseudogene. The CDR3 is 18 amino acids. CDR3: CASSTPWRGHSGANVLTF. CDR3 bases: TGTGCCAGCAGCACCCCTTGGAGGGGCCACTCTGGGGCCAACGTCCTGACTTTC.

Details on this clone: The junction differs from germline at one of its ends, possibly a read error. The rearrangement uses TRBV4-1 and TRBJ2-4; a possible D gene is TRBD1 (5 bases). Germline lookup yields CDR1 MGHRA and CDR2 YSYEKL. The CDR3 has 13 amino acids. CDR3 sequence reads: CASSQNWGPGRNF. CDR3 nucleotide sequence: TGCGCCAGCAGCCAAAATTGGGGCCCCGGACGGAACTTC.

This rearrangement joins TRBV27 to TRBJ1-2, with TRBD1 matching 8 bases. CDR3 length: 14 amino acids. CDR1 MNHEY and CDR2 SMNVEV come from the germline V gene (reference sequence). V lost 5 bases and J lost 3; bases outside the gene matches: 5. The CDR3: CASSAGTGDYGYTF. The CDR3 DNA sequence: TGTGCCAGCAGTGCCGGGACAGGTGACTATGGCTACACCTTC.

V gene TRBV5-4 combines with J gene TRBJ2-7; TRBD1 is a possible D gene (5 bases). Germline V gene data show CDR1 as SGHNT and CDR2 as YYREEE (reference sequence). The CDR3 sequence is 14 residues long. Trimming took 2 bases from V and 6 from J, leaving 15 bases between them. The CDR3 DNA sequence: TGTGCCAGCAGCTTATCAGGGTCCTCTTCCGAGCAGTACTTC. It translates to CASSLSGSSSEQYF. Variable domain in full (rest from reference TRBV5-4 and TRBJ2-7): ETGVTQSPTHLIKTRGQQVTLRCSSQSGHNTVSWYQQALGQGPQFIFQYYREEENGRGNFPPRFSGLQFPNYSSELNVNALELDDSALYLCASSLSGSSSEQYFGPGTRLTVT.

This clone has more than one count but fewer than ten. CDR3 nucleotides: TGCGCCAGCAGCGGGACAGGGGGAAGGCCAGATACGCAGTATTTT. Encoded protein: CASSGTGGRPDTQYF. The chain uses TRBV5-1 and TRBJ2-3; 11 nucleotides agree with TRBD1. The V and J ends lost 4 bases and 4 bases, in that order; junction bases with no gene match: 5. Per germline, CDR1 SGHRS and CDR2 YFSETQ. This CDR3 has 15 amino acids. The whole variable domain, filled in from reference TRBV5-1 and TRBJ2-3, reads KAGVTQTPRYLIKTRGQQVTLSCSPISGHRSVSWYQQTPGQGLQFLFEYFSETQRNKGNFPGRFSGRQFSNSRSEMNVSTLELGDSALYLCASSGTGGRPDTQYFGPGTRLTVL.